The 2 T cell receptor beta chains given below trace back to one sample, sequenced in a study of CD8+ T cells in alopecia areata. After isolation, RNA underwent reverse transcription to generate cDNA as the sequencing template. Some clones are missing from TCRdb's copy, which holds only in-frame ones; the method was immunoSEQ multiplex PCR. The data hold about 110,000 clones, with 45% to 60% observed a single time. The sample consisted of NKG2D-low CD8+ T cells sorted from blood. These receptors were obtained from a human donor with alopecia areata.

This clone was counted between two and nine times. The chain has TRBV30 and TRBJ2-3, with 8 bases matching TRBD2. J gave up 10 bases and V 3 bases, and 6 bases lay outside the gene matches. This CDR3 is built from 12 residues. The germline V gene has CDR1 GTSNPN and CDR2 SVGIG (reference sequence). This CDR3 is CAWRQGLAAQYF. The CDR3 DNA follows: TGTGCCTGGAGGCAAGGACTAGCAGCGCAGTATTTT.

CDR3 sequence: CASTPLTASGFTDTQYF. Here the CDR3 DNA reads TGTGCCAGCACCCCGTTAACGGCTAGCGGATTCACAGATACGCAGTATTTT. The chain combines TRBV27 with TRBJ2-3, with 7 bases that match TRBD2. Looked up from germline, CDR1 is MNHEY and CDR2 is SMNVEV (reference sequence). The ends lost 7 bases at V and 2 bases at J; junction bases unmatched: 15. The CDR3 is made up of 17 amino acids.